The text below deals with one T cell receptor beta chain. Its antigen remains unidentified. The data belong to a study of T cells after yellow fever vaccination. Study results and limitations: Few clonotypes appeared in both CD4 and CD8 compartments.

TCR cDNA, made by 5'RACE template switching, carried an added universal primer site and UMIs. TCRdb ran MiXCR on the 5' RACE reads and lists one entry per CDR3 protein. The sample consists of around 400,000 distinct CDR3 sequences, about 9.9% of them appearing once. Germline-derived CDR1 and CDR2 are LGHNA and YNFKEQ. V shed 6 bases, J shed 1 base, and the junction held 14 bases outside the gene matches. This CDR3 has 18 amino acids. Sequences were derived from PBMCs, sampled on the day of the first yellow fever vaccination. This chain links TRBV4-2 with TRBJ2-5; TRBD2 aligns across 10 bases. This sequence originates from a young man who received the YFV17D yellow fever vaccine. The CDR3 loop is CASSPAKNSGGIQETQYF. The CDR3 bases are TGTGCCAGCAGTCCGGCGAAGAATAGCGGGGGGATCCAAGAGACCCAGTACTTC.